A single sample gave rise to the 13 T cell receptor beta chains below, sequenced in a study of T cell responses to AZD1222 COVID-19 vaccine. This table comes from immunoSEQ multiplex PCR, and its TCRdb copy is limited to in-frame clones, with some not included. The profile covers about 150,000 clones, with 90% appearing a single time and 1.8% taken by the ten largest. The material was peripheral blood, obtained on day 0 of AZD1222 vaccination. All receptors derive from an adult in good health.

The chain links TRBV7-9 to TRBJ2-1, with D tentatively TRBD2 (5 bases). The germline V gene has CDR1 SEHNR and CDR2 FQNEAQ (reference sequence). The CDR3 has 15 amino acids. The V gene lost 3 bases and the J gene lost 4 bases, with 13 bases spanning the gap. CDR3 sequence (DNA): TGTGCCAGCAGCTTGTTAGCGCGACCATACAATGAGCAGTTCTTC. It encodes CASSLLARPYNEQFF.

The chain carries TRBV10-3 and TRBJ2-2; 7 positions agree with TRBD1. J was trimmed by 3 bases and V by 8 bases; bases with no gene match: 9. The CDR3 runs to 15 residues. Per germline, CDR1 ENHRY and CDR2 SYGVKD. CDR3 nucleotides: TGTGCCATCCCGGGACCCACAGGGGACACCGGGGAGCTGTTTTTT. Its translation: CAIPGPTGDTGELFF.

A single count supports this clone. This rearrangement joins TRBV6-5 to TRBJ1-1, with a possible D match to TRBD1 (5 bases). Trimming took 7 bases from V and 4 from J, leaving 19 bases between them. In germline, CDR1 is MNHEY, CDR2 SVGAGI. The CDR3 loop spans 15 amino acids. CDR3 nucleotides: TGTGCCAGCAAAACAGGATATATTCTACCCACTGAAGCTTTCTTT. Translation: CASKTGYILPTEAFF.

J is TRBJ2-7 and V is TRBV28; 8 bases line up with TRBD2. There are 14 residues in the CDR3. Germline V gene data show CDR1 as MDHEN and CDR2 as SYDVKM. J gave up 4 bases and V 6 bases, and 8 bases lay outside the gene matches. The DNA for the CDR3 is TGTGCCAGCAGCCCGCCCCGGGAGGGATACGAGCAGTACTTC. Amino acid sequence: CASSPPREGYEQYF.

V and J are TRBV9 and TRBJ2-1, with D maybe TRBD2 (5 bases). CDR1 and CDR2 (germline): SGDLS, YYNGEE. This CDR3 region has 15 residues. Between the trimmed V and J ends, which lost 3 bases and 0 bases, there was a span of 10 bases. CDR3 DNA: TGTGCCAGCAGCGGAGCGGCGTACTCCTACAATGAGCAGTTCTTC. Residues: CASSGAAYSYNEQFF.

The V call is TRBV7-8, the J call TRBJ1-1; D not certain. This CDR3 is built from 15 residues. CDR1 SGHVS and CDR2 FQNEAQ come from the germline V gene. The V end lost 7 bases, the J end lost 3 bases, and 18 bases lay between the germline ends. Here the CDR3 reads CASTHPNTPHTEAFF. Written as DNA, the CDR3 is TGTGCCAGCACCCACCCGAACACCCCACACACTGAAGCTTTCTTT.

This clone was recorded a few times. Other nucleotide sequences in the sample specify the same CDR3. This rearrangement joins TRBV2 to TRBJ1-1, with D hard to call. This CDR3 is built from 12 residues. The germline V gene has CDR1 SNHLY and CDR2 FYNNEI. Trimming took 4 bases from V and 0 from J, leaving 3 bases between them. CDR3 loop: CASSVMNTEAFF. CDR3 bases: TGTGCCAGCAGTGTTATGAACACTGAAGCTTTCTTT.

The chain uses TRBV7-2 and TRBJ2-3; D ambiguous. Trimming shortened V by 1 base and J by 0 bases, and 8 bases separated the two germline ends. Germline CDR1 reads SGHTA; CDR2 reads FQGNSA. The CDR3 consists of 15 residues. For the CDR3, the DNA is TGTGCCAGCAGCTTAGAGGGCAGAAGCACAGATACGCAGTATTTT. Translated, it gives CASSLEGRSTDTQYF.

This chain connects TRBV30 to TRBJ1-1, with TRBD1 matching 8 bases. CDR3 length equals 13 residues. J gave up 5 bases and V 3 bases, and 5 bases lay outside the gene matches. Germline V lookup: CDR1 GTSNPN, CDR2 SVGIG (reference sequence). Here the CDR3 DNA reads TGTGCCTGGAGCCAACAGGGGGAGACTGAAGCTTTCTTT. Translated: CAWSQQGETEAFF.

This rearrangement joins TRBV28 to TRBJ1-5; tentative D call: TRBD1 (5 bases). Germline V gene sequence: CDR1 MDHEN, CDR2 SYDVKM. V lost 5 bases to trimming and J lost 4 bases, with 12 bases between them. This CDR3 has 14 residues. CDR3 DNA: TGTGCCAGCAGTACCGGGACCAAAAATCAGCCCCAGCATTTT. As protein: CASSTGTKNQPQHF.

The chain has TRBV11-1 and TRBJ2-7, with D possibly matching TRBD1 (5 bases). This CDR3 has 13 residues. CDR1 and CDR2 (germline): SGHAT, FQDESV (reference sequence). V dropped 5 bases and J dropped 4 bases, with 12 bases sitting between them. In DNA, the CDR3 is TGTGCCAGCAGCCCAGGGCTCGCGTACGAGCAGTACTTC. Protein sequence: CASSPGLAYEQYF. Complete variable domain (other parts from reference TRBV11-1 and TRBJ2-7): EAEVAQSPRYKITEKSQAVAFWCDPISGHATLYWYRQILGQGPELLVQFQDESVVDDSQLPKDRFSAERLKGVDSTLKIQPAELGDSAMYLCASSPGLAYEQYFGPGTRLTVT.

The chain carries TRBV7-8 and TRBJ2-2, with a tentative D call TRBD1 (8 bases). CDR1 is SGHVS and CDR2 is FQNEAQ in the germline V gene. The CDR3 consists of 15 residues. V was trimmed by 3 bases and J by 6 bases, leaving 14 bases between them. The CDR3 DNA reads TGTGCCAGCAGCTTTTACAGGGGGGGTGCCGGGGAGCTGTTTTTT. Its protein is CASSFYRGGAGELFF.

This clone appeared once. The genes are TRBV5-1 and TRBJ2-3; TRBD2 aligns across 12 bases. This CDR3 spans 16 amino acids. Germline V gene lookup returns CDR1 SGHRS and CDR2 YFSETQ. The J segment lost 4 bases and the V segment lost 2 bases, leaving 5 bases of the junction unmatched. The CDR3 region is CASSLRTSGTADTQYF. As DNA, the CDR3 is TGCGCCAGCAGCTTACGGACTAGCGGGACTGCAGATACGCAGTATTTT. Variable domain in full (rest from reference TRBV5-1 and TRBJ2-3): KAGVTQTPRYLIKTRGQQVTLSCSPISGHRSVSWYQQTPGQGLQFLFEYFSETQRNKGNFPGRFSGRQFSNSRSEMNVSTLELGDSALYLCASSLRTSGTADTQYFGPGTRLTVL.